The 6 T cell receptor beta chains below come from one sample, sequenced in a study of tumor-infiltrating lymphocytes in primary liver carcinoma. Total RNA amounting to 500 ng was the source from which TCR beta cDNA was made with a constant-region primer. ARM-PCR, slightly modified, supplied the TCR beta libraries through three nested multiplex PCR rounds. The first two PCR rounds used TRBV1-TRBV30 forward primers with a C-beta reverse primer, about 10 cycles each. MiXCR was run by TCRdb on the multiplex PCR reads, yielding one entry per CDR3 protein. The sample shows around 80,000 distinct CDR3 sequences, 69% of them seen only once. Co-extraction of RNA and DNA was performed on about 19-31 mg of unsorted bulk tissue. The sequenced sample consisted of tumor-adjacent normal liver tissue. The source is a man aged 40-55 years with primary liver carcinoma and hepatitis B virus infection.

Comment on this clonotype: Given a much more abundant clone one base away, this may be a read error. J is TRBJ2-7 and V is TRBV15; 8 nucleotides line up with TRBD2. Trimming at V came to 1 base and at J to 6 bases, leaving 5 bases not matched to a gene. Germline V gene lookup returns CDR1 LNHNV and CDR2 YYDKDF (reference sequence). The CDR3 contains 14 residues. CDR3 nucleotide sequence: TGTGCCACCAGCAGAGTAGCGGGAATACGCGAGCAGTACTTC. It is translated as CATSRVAGIREQYF.

Points on this clonotype: Relative to the germline gene, one junction end is altered; a read error may explain this. The chain uses TRBV4-1 and TRBJ2-1; the D gene is possibly TRBD2 (5 bases). There are 14 residues in the CDR3. Germline V lookup: CDR1 MGHRA, CDR2 YSYEKL. The CDR3 nucleotides read TGCGCCAACAGCCCACGGCCAGGTGAGGGTGAGCAGTTCTTC. Protein sequence: CANSPRPGEGEQFF.

About this clonotype itself: This may be a read error, as it is one base from a much larger clone. This rearrangement joins TRBV4-2 to TRBJ1-4; maybe TRBD1 (6 bases). Looked up from germline, CDR1 is LGHNA and CDR2 is YNFKEQ. The CDR3 runs 16 residues. The germline V and J ends were trimmed by 2 bases and 5 bases, with 15 bases remaining between them. In DNA, the CDR3 is TGTGCCAGCAGCCAACTGGCGGCAGGGGCCAATGAAAAACTGTTTTTT. As protein: CASSQLAAGANEKLFF.

As to this clonotype: One junction end disagrees with the germline gene, perhaps due to a read error. V gene TRBV7-9 combines with J gene TRBJ2-5, with D unresolved. CDR1 SEHNR and CDR2 FQNEAQ come from the germline V gene (reference sequence). The CDR3 spans 11 residues. DNA for the CDR3: TGTGCCAGTAGCCTGAAAGAGACCAAGTACTTC. Translation: CASSLKETKYF.

As to this clonotype: It is likely a read error, because the conserved phenylalanine at the end of the CDR3 is missing. V is TRBV7-8 and J is TRBJ2-1, with 9 bases fitting TRBD2. Germline V gives CDR1 SGHVS, CDR2 FQNEAQ. The CDR3 runs 17 residues. The CDR3 loop reads CAGSPPRRTSAYNEQFI. The CDR3 DNA is TGTGCCGGCAGCCCACCCCGTAGGACTAGCGCTTACAATGAGCAGTTCATC.

This chain connects TRBV5-4 to TRBJ2-7; 13 bases are shared with TRBD2. With 6 bases clipped from V and 5 bases from J, the junction kept 8 bases outside the gene matches. This CDR3 contains 15 residues. The germline V gene encodes CDR1 SGHNT and CDR2 YYREEE (reference sequence). In DNA, the CDR3 is TGTGCCAGCAACTCCACTAGCGGGAGGGTCGACGAGCAGTACTTC. It is translated as CASNSTSGRVDEQYF.